These T cell receptor beta chains were read from a single sample in a study of T cells in Graves' hyperthyroidism and ophthalmopathy. TCRdb re-called the multiplex PCR reads through MiXCR, storing one row per CDR3 protein. The table has more than 500,000 distinct CDR3 sequences, roughly 14% seen once. The sequencing input was blood. The source of these receptors is a middle-aged woman with Graves' ophthalmopathy. Each CDR3 is given with its conserved first and last residue. Each record gives: J gene, clone size, V gene, D gene, CDR3 DNA, CDR3 protein. A D gene is named only where the DNA matches it firmly. Only part of the rows carry a size: once, few, many, or a class if the clone is expanded.

j_call: TRBJ2-7
clone_size: -
v_call: TRBV11-2
d_call: -
cdr3_nt: TGTGCCAGCAGAGGAGGGGGTCCCTACGAGCAGTACTTC
cdr3_aa: CASRGGGPYEQYF

j_call: TRBJ1-1
clone_size: many
v_call: TRBV6-1
d_call: TRBD1
cdr3_nt: TGTGCCAGCAGTGGTACAGGGGAACGGGGTGAAGCTTTCTTT
cdr3_aa: CASSGTGERGEAFF

j_call: TRBJ2-7
clone_size: many
v_call: TRBV6-5
d_call: -
cdr3_nt: TGTGCCAGCAGTTACTATCCGGACTCCTACGAGCAGTACTTC
cdr3_aa: CASSYYPDSYEQYF

j_call: TRBJ1-1
clone_size: -
v_call: TRBV6-2/TRBV6-3
d_call: -
cdr3_nt: TGTGCCAGCAGTTTCCCAGGGGTATTTTCTGAAGCTTTCTTT
cdr3_aa: CASSFPGVFSEAFF

j_call: TRBJ1-1
clone_size: few
v_call: TRBV20-1
d_call: TRBD1
cdr3_nt: TGCAGTGCTAGAGACGAAGCCAGGGGGCTATACACTGAAGCTTTCTTT
cdr3_aa: CSARDEARGLYTEAFF

j_call: TRBJ1-2
clone_size: few
v_call: TRBV20-1
d_call: -
cdr3_nt: TGCAGTGCTATCGACAGCTCACACTATGGCTACACCTTC
cdr3_aa: CSAIDSSHYGYTF

j_call: TRBJ1-5
clone_size: many
v_call: TRBV7-6
d_call: -
cdr3_nt: TGTGCCAGCAGCCCTTGGGGCGGGGTTGATGGCAATCAGCCCCAGCATTTT
cdr3_aa: CASSPWGGVDGNQPQHF

j_call: TRBJ2-5
clone_size: many
v_call: TRBV25-1
d_call: -
cdr3_nt: TGTGCCAGCAGTGAAGGGACGTACCAAGAGACCCAGTACTTC
cdr3_aa: CASSEGTYQETQYF

j_call: TRBJ1-2
clone_size: many
v_call: TRBV2
d_call: -
cdr3_nt: TGTGCCAGCAGTGAAGCGTCTGACTATGGCTACACCTTC
cdr3_aa: CASSEASDYGYTF

j_call: TRBJ1-2
clone_size: -
v_call: TRBV4-3
d_call: TRBD1
cdr3_nt: TGCGCCAGCAGCCGTACGGACAGGGTCTATGGCTACACCTTC
cdr3_aa: CASSRTDRVYGYTF

j_call: TRBJ2-7
clone_size: many
v_call: TRBV20-1
d_call: -
cdr3_nt: TGCAGTGCTAGAGAACACACGGGTGGGGAGCAGTACTTC
cdr3_aa: CSAREHTGGEQYF

j_call: TRBJ2-7
clone_size: -
v_call: TRBV30
d_call: -
cdr3_nt: TGTGCCTGGAGTCACTGGGACCCCTTCAACGAGCAGTACTTC
cdr3_aa: CAWSHWDPFNEQYF

j_call: TRBJ2-5
clone_size: -
v_call: TRBV12-3/TRBV12-4
d_call: -
cdr3_nt: TGTGCCAGCAGCCGGTGGGGGGCGGAGACCCAGTACTTC
cdr3_aa: CASSRWGAETQYF

j_call: TRBJ1-1
clone_size: many
v_call: TRBV4-2
d_call: -
cdr3_nt: TGTGCCAGCAGCCAAGATCCGGGGATGGGGATCGGCGCTTTCTTT
cdr3_aa: CASSQDPGMGIGAFF

j_call: TRBJ1-2
clone_size: once
v_call: TRBV6-2/TRBV6-3
d_call: -
cdr3_nt: TGTGCCAGCAGGTCTAACGGAATGGGCTATGGCTACACCTTC
cdr3_aa: CASRSNGMGYGYTF

j_call: TRBJ2-2
clone_size: many
v_call: TRBV6-1
d_call: TRBD2
cdr3_nt: TGTGCCAGCAGGGTGACTAGCGGAGTCACCGGGGAGCTGTTTTTT
cdr3_aa: CASRVTSGVTGELFF